This note documents a single T cell receptor (beta chain) sequence. Its antigen is not identified. The data derive from a study of T-cell memory formation after mild COVID-19. Whole-study context: The two donors had largely donor-specific TCR clusters. Findings and caveats of the study: Chiefly within CM and EM were the contracting CD4+ clones; CD8+ ones were within EMRA.

The CDR3 spans 15 residues. The germline gives CDR1 LGHNT, CDR2 FRNRAP. Trimming removed 1 base at V and 6 bases at J, with 12 bases between. MiXCR was run by TCRdb on the 5' RACE reads, yielding one entry per CDR3 protein. The data hold just over 350,000 distinct CDR3 sequences, with about 15% observed a single time. The receptor was derived from a man younger than 35 who had mild COVID-19 (a few samples of this study predate the infection). Cell type and time point are not known. The chain combines TRBV12-5 with TRBJ2-2, with a possible D match to TRBD1 (7 bases). Sequencing was carried out using PBMCs or a T cell subset sorted from them (not recorded which). CDR3 amino acids: CASGLGQGGAGELFF. The CDR3 region has the DNA TGTGCTAGTGGTTTGGGGCAGGGGGGAGCCGGGGAGCTGTTTTTT.